What follows are 6 T cell receptor beta chains derived from one specimen sequenced in a study of vaccination effects on CD4 cells after COVID-19. Using immunoSEQ multiplex PCR, the repertoire was profiled, and TCRdb retains in-frame clones only, with some absent. The sample lists approximately 26,000 clones; around 70% were seen once. These receptors have no known antigen. Before sequencing took place, the ViraFEST assay used viral peptide pools to expand antigen-specific CD4+ T cells. After around ten days in culture, the CD4+ T cells were isolated. Each participant received a vaccine that was either BNT162b2 or mRNA-1273, given as two doses. The input for sequencing was CD4+ T cells from PBMCs cultured with SARS-CoV-2 spike peptides, taken after COVID-19 vaccination. The receptors were sampled from a human donor who received a COVID-19 vaccine.

V usage is TRBV19 and J usage is TRBJ1-5; the match to TRBD1 covers 9 bases. The CDR3 is 17 amino acids. Germline CDR1 LNHDA, CDR2 SQIVND (reference sequence). Unmatched junction bases numbered 9, after V lost 6 bases and J lost 0 bases. CDR3 nucleotide sequence: TGTGCCAGTAGGGGACAGGGCCTCAGAAATAGCAATCAGCCCCAGCATTTT. This gives the protein CASRGQGLRNSNQPQHF.

This clone has just a few counts. The gene calls are TRBV5-4 and TRBJ1-2; D possibly corresponds to TRBD1 (5 bases). V gave up 3 bases and J gave up 0 bases, with 15 bases separating them. Germline assignment: CDR1 SGHNT and CDR2 YYREEE (reference sequence). This CDR3 has 16 residues. DNA for the CDR3: TGTGCCAGCAGCTATCAGGGTGTTTTCGCTAACTATGGCTACACCTTC. Translation gives CASSYQGVFANYGYTF.

The V call is TRBV14, the J call TRBJ2-3; TRBD2 matches 9 bases. The CDR3 loop spans 16 amino acids. Germline V gene sequence: CDR1 SGHDN, CDR2 FVKESK. Trimming took 4 bases from V and 4 from J; bases not matched to a gene: 9. The CDR3, as DNA: TGTGCCAGCAGCCCCTTGGTGAGCGGGAGGTCAGATACGCAGTATTTT. This sequence encodes CASSPLVSGRSDTQYF.

The V and J genes are TRBV5-1 and TRBJ1-1, with D possibly TRBD1 on 6 matching bases. Germline assignment: CDR1 SGHRS and CDR2 YFSETQ. Trimming left V 0 bases short and J 9 bases short, with 18 bases between. The CDR3 runs 15 residues. CDR3 loop: CASSLETTGNGKAFF. The CDR3 DNA follows: TGCGCCAGCAGCTTGGAAACTACAGGGAACGGGAAAGCTTTCTTT.

The rearrangement links TRBV6-1 to TRBJ2-5, with TRBD2 matching 15 bases. Germline CDR1 reads MNHNS; CDR2 reads SASEGT. There are 17 residues in the CDR3. With 4 bases clipped from V and 5 bases from J, the junction kept 8 bases outside the gene matches. The chain's CDR3 is CASSGPGLAGGGETQYF. CDR3 sequence (DNA): TGTGCCAGCAGTGGACCGGGACTAGCGGGGGGTGGTGAGACCCAGTACTTC.

The chain carries TRBV10-1 and TRBJ2-2, with D perhaps being TRBD1 or TRBD2 (5 bases each). This CDR3 region has 14 residues. V was trimmed by 6 bases and J by 4 bases, leaving 12 bases between them. Germline V CDR1 and CDR2: WNHNN, SYGVQD (reference sequence). This CDR3 is CASSIGAGTGELFF. CDR3 in DNA: TGCGCCAGCAGCATCGGGGCGGGCACCGGGGAGCTGTTTTTT.